This T cell receptor beta chain emerged from a study of T cells after somatic rescue of genetic block. This CDR3 comprises 13 residues. Per the germline V gene, CDR1 is MGHRA and CDR2 is YSYEKL. V gave up 4 bases and J gave up 6 bases, with 13 bases separating them. Assay: immunoSEQ multiplex PCR; the TCRdb copy retains only in-frame clones and omits some. The sample holds roughly 55,000 clones, 90% to 97% seen once. The sequenced sample consisted of peripheral blood mononuclear cells (PBMCs). The source is a child in the first two years of life. This sequence joins TRBV4-1 and TRBJ2-7; D not certain. The CDR3 sequence is CASSRVSSGEQYF. The DNA of the CDR3 is TGCGCCAGCAGCCGAGTTTCCTCAGGCGAGCAGTACTTC.